The source of this T cell receptor beta chain is a study of blood T cell repertoires in COVID-19. Trimming stripped 6 bases from V and 8 bases from J, with 19 bases between. Germline CDR1 reads MDHEN; CDR2 reads SYDVKM. This CDR3 has 15 amino acids. Libraries were prepared by immunoSEQ multiplex PCR; TCRdb keeps only in-frame clonotypes and omits some of them. The table has some 66,000 clones, around 76% seen once. Sequences were obtained from peripheral blood. The clonotype was recovered from a woman of 80 years or more with acute or convalescent COVID-19. The chain uses TRBV28 and TRBJ1-4; D may be TRBD1 (5 bases). This CDR3 reads CASSDVIRDGEKLFF. DNA for the CDR3: TGTGCCAGCAGCGACGTAATCAGGGATGGGGAAAAACTGTTTTTT.